This TCR beta chain came from a study of blood T cell repertoires in COVID-19. Looking at the study overall: The study drew acute and convalescent COVID-19 samples from the United States, Italy and Spain. Nucleic acid was either cDNA or gDNA, and it came from T cells, B-cell-depleted T cells, or PBMCs.

TCRdb's copy holds only in-frame clones and misses some; the assay was immunoSEQ multiplex PCR. The table shows just over 300,000 clones, with over 80% occurring only once. Participant-reported clinical history was the basis for cohort assignment. The study counted Cohort 3 donors as recovered given two negative PCRs, clearance, or symptom resolution. This clone was observed a single time. CDR1 is LGHDT and CDR2 is YNNKEL in the germline V gene (reference sequence). The ends lost 8 bases at V and 4 bases at J; junction bases unmatched: 12. The length of the CDR3 is 16 residues. Sequenced input: PBMCs or T cells enriched from blood (not recorded which). The chain combines TRBV3-1 (or the pseudogene TRBV3-2) with TRBJ2-2; 8 bases are a match to TRBD1. The TCR comes from a woman aged 18-29 years who had recovered from COVID-19. In DNA, the CDR3 is TGTGCCAGCCGAGGGACAGGCTTGTCAGGCACCGGGGAGCTGTTTTTT. Amino acid sequence: CASRGTGLSGTGELFF.